This TCR beta chain derives from a study of response to subunit inactivated influenza vaccine. The CDR3 is 15 residues long. Germline V gene sequence: CDR1 SNHLY, CDR2 FYNNEI. V shed 0 bases, J shed 5 bases, and the junction held 6 bases outside the gene matches. Each CDR3 protein gets one entry after TCRdb re-called the RT-PCR reads with MiXCR. The sample lists approximately 530,000 distinct CDR3 sequences, roughly 13% occurring once. V and J are TRBV2 and TRBJ2-5, with 7 bases identical to TRBD1. This receptor was identified in a man over 45 who received an inactivated influenza vaccine. Material: PBMCs from blood, obtained around seven weeks after vaccination. Written as DNA, the CDR3 is TGTGCCAGCAGTGAAGCCTATACAGGGGCTGAGACCCAGTACTTC. It is translated as CASSEAYTGAETQYF. The entire variable domain, with the rest obtained from reference TRBV2 and TRBJ2-5, is as follows: EPEVTQTPSHQVTQMGQEVILRCVPISNHLYFYWYRQILGQKVEFLVSFYNNEISEKSEIFDDQFSVERPDGSNFTLKIRSTKLEDSAMYFCASSEAYTGAETQYFGPGTRLLVL.